This record covers a single T cell receptor (beta chain). The data belong to a study of human T cells and chemical hapten exposure. Per the germline V gene, CDR1 is KGHDR and CDR2 is SFDVKD. The CDR3 covers 14 residues. Trimming removed 7 bases from V and 2 bases from J, with 14 bases in between. Attachment of unique molecular identifiers to individual cDNA molecules was performed in the library. Original data processing: Across samples, TCR counts had a median of about 92,000 and ranged from roughly 20,000 to 690,600. Using its own MiXCR run on the RACE reads, TCRdb lists one record per CDR3 protein. The V and J calls shown here were made by TCRdb, not taken from the authors' results. The sample lists some 170,000 distinct CDR3 sequences, approximately 20% seen once, with 6.7% in the top ten. Time point in this sample: patch test 1, 2 weeks after DPC sensitization. Treatment in this sample: therapeutic diphenylcyclopropenone sensitization with weekly scalp DPC. Blood draws came before every patch-test application.

The material sequenced was whole blood, taken in connection with sensitization to the hapten diphenylcyclopropenone (DPC). The V call is TRBV24-1, the J call TRBJ2-7; D is undetermined. This sequence was found in a woman aged 45 to 65 with alopecia areata. Some clones in this sample may be carry-over from other donors' samples. The CDR3 DNA sequence: TGTGCCACCAGAGACGTACTCGATACCTACGAGCAGTACTTC. Translation: CATRDVLDTYEQYF.